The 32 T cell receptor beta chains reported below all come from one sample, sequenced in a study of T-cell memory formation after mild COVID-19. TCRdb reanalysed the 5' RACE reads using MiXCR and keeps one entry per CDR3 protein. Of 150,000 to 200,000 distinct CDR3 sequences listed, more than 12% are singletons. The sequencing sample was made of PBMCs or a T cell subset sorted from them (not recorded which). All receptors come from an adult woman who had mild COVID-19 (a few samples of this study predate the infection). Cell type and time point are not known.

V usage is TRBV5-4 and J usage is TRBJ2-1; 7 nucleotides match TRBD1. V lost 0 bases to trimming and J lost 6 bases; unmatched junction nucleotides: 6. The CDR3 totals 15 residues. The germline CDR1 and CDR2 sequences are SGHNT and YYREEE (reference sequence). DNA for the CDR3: TGTGCCAGCAGCTTGGGGACGGGGACAGCCAATGAGCAGTTCTTC. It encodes CASSLGTGTANEQFF.

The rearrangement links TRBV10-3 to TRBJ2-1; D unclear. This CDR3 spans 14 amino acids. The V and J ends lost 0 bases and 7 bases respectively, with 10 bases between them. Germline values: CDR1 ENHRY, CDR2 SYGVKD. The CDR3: CAISESTMGNEQFF. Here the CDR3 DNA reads TGTGCCATCAGTGAGTCGACGATGGGGAATGAGCAGTTCTTC.

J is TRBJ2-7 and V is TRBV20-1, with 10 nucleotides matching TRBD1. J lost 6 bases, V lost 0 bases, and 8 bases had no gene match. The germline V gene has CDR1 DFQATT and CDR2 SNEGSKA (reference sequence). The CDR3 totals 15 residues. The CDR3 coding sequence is TGCAGTGCTAGAGATCTTGGACAGGGGGGGCTCGAGCAGTACTTC. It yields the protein CSARDLGQGGLEQYF.

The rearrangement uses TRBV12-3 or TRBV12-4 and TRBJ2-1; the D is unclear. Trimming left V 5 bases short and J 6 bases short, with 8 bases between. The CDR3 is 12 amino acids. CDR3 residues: CASSLLSNEQFF. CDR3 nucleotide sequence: TGTGCCAGCAGTCTACTGTCCAATGAGCAGTTCTTC.

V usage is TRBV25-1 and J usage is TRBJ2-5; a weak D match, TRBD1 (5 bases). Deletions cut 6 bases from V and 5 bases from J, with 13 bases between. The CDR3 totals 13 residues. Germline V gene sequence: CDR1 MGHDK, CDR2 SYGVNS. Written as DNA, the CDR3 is TGTGCCAGCAGGGACAATCTGCCCGAGACCCAGTACTTC. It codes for CASRDNLPETQYF.

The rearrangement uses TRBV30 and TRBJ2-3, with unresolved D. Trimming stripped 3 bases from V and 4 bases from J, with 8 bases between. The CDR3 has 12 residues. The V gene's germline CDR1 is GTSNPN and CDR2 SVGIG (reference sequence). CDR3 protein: CAWRERPDTQYF. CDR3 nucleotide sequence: TGTGCCTGGAGAGAACGCCCAGATACGCAGTATTTT.

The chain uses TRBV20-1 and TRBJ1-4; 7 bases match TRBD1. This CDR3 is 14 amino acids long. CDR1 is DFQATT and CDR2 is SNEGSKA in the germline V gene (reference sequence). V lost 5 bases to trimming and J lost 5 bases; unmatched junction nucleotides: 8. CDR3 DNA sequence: TGCAGTGCTTCTACAGGGGCGGTAAATGAAAAACTGTTTTTT. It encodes CSASTGAVNEKLFF.

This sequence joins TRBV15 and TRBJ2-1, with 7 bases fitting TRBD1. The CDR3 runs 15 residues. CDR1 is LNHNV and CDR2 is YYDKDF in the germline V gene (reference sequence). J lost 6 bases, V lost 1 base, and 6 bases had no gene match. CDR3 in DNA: TGTGCCACCAGCAGAGTATGGGCAGGGGGCAATGAGCAGTTCTTC. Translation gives CATSRVWAGGNEQFF.

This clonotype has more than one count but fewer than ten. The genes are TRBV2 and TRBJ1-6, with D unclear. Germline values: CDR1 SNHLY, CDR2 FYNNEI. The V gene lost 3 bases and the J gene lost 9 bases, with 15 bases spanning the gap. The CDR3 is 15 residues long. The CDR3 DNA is TGTGCCAGCAGTGATAGAAAAGGTTGGGGTTCACCCCTCCACTTT. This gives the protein CASSDRKGWGSPLHF.

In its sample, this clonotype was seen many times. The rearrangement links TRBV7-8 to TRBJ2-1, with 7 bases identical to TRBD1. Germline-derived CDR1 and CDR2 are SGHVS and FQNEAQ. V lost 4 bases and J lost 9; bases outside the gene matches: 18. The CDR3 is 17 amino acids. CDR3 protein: CASSSTSRQGRLGEQFF. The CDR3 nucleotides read TGTGCCAGCAGCTCAACTTCCCGACAGGGACGGCTTGGTGAGCAGTTCTTC.

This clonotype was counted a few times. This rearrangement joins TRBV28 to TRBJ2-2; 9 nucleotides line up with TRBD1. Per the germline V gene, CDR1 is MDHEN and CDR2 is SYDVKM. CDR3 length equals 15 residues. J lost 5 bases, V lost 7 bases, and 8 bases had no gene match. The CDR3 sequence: CASTPGQGRTGELFF. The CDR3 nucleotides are TGTGCCAGCACCCCGGGACAGGGACGGACCGGGGAGCTGTTTTTT.

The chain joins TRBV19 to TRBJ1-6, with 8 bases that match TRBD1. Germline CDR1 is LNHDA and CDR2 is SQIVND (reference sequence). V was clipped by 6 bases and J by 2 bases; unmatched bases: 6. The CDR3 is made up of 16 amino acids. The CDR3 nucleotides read TGTGCCAGTAGCCCGACAGGGGCCGCCTATAATTCACCCCTCCACTTT. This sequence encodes CASSPTGAAYNSPLHF.

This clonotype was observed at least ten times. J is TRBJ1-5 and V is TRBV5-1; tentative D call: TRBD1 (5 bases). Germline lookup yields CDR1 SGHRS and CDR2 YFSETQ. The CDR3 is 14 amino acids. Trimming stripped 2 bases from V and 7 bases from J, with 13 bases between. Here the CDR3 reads CASSFRGGEQPQHF. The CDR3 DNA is TGCGCCAGCAGCTTTCGGGGGGGGGAGCAGCCCCAGCATTTT.

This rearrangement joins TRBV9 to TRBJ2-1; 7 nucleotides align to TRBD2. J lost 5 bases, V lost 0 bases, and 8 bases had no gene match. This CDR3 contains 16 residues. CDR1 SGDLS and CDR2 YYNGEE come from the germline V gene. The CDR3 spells CASSVAGGRVDNEQFF. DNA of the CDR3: TGTGCCAGCAGCGTAGCTGGGGGGAGGGTTGACAATGAGCAGTTCTTC.

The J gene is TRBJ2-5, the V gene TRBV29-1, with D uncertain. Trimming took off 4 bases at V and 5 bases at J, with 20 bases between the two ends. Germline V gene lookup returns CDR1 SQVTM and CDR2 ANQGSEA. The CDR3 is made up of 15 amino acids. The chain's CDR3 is CSVVVPSRMVETQYF. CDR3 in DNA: TGCAGCGTTGTAGTCCCAAGCCGGATGGTTGAGACCCAGTACTTC.

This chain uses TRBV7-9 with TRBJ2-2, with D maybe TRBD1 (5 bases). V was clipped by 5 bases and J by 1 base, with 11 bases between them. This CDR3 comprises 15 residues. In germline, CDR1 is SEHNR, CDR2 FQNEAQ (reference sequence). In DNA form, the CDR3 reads TGTGCCAGCAGCCCGCCTCAGGGGAACACCGGGGAGCTGTTTTTT. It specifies CASSPPQGNTGELFF.

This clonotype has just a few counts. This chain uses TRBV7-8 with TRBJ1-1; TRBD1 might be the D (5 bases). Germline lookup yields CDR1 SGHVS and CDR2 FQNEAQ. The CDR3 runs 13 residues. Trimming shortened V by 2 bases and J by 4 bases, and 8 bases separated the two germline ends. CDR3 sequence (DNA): TGTGCCAGCAGCTTACTGGGGGGCACTGAAGCTTTCTTT. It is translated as CASSLLGGTEAFF.

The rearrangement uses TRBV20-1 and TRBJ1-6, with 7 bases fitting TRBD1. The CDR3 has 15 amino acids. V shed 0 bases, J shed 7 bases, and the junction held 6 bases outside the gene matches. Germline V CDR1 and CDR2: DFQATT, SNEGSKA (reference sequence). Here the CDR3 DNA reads TGCAGTGCTAGAGATCTGGGACAGAGAAATTCACCCCTCCACTTT. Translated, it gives CSARDLGQRNSPLHF.

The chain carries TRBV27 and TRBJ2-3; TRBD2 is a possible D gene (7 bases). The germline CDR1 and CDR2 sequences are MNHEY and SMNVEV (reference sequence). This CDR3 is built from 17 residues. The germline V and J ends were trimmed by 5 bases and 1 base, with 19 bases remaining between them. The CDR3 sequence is CASSRTSRGAGTDTQYF. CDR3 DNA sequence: TGTGCCAGCAGTCGTACCTCCCGGGGGGCTGGCACAGATACGCAGTATTTT.

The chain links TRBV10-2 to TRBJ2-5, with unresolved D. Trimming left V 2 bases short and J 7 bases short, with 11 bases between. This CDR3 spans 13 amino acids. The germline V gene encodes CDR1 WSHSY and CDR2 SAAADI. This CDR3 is CASSEQLSGTQYF. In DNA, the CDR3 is TGCGCCAGCAGTGAGCAACTCTCGGGGACCCAGTACTTC.

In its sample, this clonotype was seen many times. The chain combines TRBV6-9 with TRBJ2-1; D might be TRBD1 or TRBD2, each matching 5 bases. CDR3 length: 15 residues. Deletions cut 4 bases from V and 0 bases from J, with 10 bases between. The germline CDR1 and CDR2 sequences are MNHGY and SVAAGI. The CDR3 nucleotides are TGTGCCAGCAGTTTAGAGGGGAGCTCCTACAATGAGCAGTTCTTC. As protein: CASSLEGSSYNEQFF.

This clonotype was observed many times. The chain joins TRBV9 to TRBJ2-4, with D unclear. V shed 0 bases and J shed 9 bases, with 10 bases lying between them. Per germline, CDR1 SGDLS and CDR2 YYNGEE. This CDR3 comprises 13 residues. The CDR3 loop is CASSVESESIQYF. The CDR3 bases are TGTGCCAGCAGCGTAGAATCAGAGAGCATTCAGTACTTC. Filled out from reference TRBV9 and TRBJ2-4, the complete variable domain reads DSGVTQTPKHLITATGQRVTLRCSPRSGDLSVYWYQQSLDQGLQFLIQYYNGEERAKGNILERFSAQQFPDLHSELNLSSLELGDSALYFCASSVESESIQYFGAGTRLSVL.

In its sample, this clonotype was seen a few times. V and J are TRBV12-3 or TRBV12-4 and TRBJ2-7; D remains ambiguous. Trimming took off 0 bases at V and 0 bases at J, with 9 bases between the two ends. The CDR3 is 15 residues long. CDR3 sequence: CASSLAIDDSYEQYF. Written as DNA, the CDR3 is TGTGCCAGCAGTTTAGCGATCGACGACTCCTACGAGCAGTACTTC.

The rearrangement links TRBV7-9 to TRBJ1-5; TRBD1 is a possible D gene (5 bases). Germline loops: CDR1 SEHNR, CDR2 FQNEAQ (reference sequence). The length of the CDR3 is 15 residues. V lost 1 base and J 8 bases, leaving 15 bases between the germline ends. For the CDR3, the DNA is TGTGCCAGCAGCTTAGGGCCAGGCGGGGGTGAGCCCCAGCATTTT. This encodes CASSLGPGGGEPQHF.

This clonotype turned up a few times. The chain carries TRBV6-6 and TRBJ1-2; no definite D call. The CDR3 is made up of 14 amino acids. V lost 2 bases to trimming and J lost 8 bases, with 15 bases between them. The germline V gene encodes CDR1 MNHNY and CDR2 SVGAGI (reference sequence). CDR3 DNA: TGTGCCAGCAGTTACGGAGGGCAGACCGTAGGCTACACCTTC. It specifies CASSYGGQTVGYTF.

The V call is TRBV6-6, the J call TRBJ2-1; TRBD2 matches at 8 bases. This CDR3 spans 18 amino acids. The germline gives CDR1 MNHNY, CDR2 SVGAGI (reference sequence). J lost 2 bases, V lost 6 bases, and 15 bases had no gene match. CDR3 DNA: TGTGCCAGCAGCTCACGCCGAACTTCGGGGGGGCCCTACAATGAGCAGTTCTTC. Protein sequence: CASSSRRTSGGPYNEQFF.

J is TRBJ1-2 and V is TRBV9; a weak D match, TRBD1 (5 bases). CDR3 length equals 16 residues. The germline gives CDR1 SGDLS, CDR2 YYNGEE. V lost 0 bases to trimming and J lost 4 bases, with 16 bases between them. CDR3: CASSVESRGRGYGYTF. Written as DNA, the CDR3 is TGTGCCAGCAGCGTAGAGTCGCGGGGCCGTGGCTATGGCTACACCTTC.

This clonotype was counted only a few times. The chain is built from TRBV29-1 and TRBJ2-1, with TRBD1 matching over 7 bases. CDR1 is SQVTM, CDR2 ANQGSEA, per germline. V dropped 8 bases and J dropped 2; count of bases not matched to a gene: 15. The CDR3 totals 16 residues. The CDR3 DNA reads TGCAGCCTCAGCCCGTCGACAGGGAAGACCTACAATGAGCAGTTCTTC. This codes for CSLSPSTGKTYNEQFF.

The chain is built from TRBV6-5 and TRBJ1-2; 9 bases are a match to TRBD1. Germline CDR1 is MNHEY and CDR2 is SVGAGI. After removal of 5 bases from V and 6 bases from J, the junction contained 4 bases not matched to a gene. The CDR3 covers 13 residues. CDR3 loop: CASSTTGGDGYTF. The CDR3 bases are TGTGCCAGCAGTACTACAGGGGGCGATGGCTACACCTTC.

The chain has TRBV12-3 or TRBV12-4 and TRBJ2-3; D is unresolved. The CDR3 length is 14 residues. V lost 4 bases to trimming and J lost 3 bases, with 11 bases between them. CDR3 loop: CASSSKPETDTQYF. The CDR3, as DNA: TGTGCCAGCAGTTCAAAGCCAGAAACAGATACGCAGTATTTT.

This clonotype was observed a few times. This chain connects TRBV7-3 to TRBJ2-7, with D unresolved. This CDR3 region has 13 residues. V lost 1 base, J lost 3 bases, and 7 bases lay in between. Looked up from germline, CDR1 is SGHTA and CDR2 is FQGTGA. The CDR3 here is CASSLSPDYEQYF. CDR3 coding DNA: TGTGCCAGCAGCTTAAGTCCAGACTACGAGCAGTACTTC.

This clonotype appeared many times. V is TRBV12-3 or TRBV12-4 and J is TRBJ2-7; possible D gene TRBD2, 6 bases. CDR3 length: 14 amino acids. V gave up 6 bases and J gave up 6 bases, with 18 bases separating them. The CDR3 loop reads CASSPFPQEGEQYF. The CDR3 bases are TGTGCCAGCAGCCCCTTTCCCCAGGAGGGCGAGCAGTACTTC.